Shown below are 8 T cell receptor beta chains from a single sample sequenced in a study of beta chain features in type 1 diabetes. Notes on the study in general: People with Type 1 diabetes carried modestly yet significantly shorter TCRB CDR3s in all four CD4+ subsets.

Since all of the isolated RNA was reverse transcribed, expressed TCRB transcripts were what got sequenced. Data came from immunoSEQ multiplex PCR; TCRdb stores just in-frame clones and leaves some out. The sample carries 120,000 to 150,000 clones, about 12% recorded once. No cognate antigen is known for these TCRs. The sequencing sample was made of central memory CD4+ T cells from blood. These TCRs come from a man aged 18 to 30 with type 1 diabetes.

The chain combines TRBV28 with TRBJ1-1; unclear D gene. This CDR3 has 11 residues. Trimming removed 6 bases at V and 10 bases at J, with 12 bases between. The germline V gene has CDR1 MDHEN and CDR2 SYDVKM. The DNA for the CDR3 is TGTGCCAGCAGGTTACATTGGGGAGCTTTCTTT. Amino acids: CASRLHWGAFF.

V usage is TRBV7-9 and J usage is TRBJ2-5, with D uncertain. V was shortened by 5 bases and J by 5 bases, with 9 bases between the two germline ends. This CDR3 is 12 amino acids long. Germline V CDR1 and CDR2: SEHNR, FQNEAQ (reference sequence). For the CDR3, the DNA is TGTGCCAGCAGCCCTGTAGGGGAGACCCAGTACTTC. Translation: CASSPVGETQYF. The variable domain in full, with the rest retrieved from reference TRBV7-9 and TRBJ2-5, is DTGVSQNPRHKITKRGQNVTFRCDPISEHNRLYWYRQTLGQGPEFLTYFQNEAQLEKSRLLSDRFSAERPKGSFSTLEIQRTEQGDSAMYLCASSPVGETQYFGPGTRLLVL.

V and J are TRBV6-6 and TRBJ2-4, with 8 nucleotides matching TRBD2. The CDR3 has 14 residues. The germline gives CDR1 MNHNY, CDR2 SVGAGI (reference sequence). Trimming at V came to 4 bases and at J to 5 bases, leaving 4 bases not matched to a gene. In nucleotides, the CDR3 is TGTGCCAGCAGTTTTGCGGGGGGCCAAAACATTCAGTACTTC. It specifies CASSFAGGQNIQYF.

This clone was counted between two and nine times. This rearrangement joins TRBV7-2 to TRBJ1-6; the D is unclear. This CDR3 comprises 13 residues. Trimming shortened V by 1 base and J by 7 bases, and 5 bases separated the two germline ends. The germline gives CDR1 SGHTA, CDR2 FQGNSA. DNA for the CDR3: TGTGCCAGCAGCTTAGAGGCCAATTCACCCCTCCACTTT. Residues: CASSLEANSPLHF.

The chain carries TRBV6-6 and TRBJ1-6, with no clear D. With 7 bases removed from V and 5 bases from J, the gap between germline ends came to 15 bases. Germline assignment: CDR1 MNHNY and CDR2 SVGAGI (reference sequence). The CDR3 extends over 15 amino acids. CDR3: CASTKGGIDNSPLHF. The CDR3 DNA sequence: TGTGCCAGCACCAAGGGAGGGATCGATAATTCACCCCTCCACTTT.

This clone appeared many times. In DNA form, the CDR3 reads TGTGCCAGCAGTCTGACGAACACTGAAGCTTTCTTT. Protein sequence: CASSLTNTEAFF. The rearrangement joins TRBV5-6 to TRBJ1-1; no firm D call. This CDR3 region has 12 residues. CDR1 is SGHDT, CDR2 YYEEEE, per germline. Between the trimmed V and J ends, which lost 5 bases and 1 base, there was a span of 6 bases.

This clone was picked up a small number of times. J is TRBJ2-1 and V is TRBV5-1; 11 positions agree with TRBD1. V gave up 7 bases and J gave up 10 bases; unmatched junction bases: 13. The germline gives CDR1 SGHRS, CDR2 YFSETQ. The CDR3 covers 15 residues. CDR3 loop: CASCLSGQGAGEQFF. CDR3 DNA sequence: TGCGCCAGCTGCCTTTCTGGACAGGGGGCTGGAGAGCAGTTCTTC.

This clone was observed a handful of times. The chain couples TRBV9 to TRBJ1-2, with TRBD1 matching 8 bases. Trimming cost V 4 bases and J 7 bases; bases outside gene matches: 9. The CDR3 is 14 residues long. Germline lookup yields CDR1 SGDLS and CDR2 YYNGEE. The CDR3, as DNA: TGTGCCAGCAGCCCTCCTGACAGGGGCGGTGGCTACACCTTC. Translated, it gives CASSPPDRGGGYTF.